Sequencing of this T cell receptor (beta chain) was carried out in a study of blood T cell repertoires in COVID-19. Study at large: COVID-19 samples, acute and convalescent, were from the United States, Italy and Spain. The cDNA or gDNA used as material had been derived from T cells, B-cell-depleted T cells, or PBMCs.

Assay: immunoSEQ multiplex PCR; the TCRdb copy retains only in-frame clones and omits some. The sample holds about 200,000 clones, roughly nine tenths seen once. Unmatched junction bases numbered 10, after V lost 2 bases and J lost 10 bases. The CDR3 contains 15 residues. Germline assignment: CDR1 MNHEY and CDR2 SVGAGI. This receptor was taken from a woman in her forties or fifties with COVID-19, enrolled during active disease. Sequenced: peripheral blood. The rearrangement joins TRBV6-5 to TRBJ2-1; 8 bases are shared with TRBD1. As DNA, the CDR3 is TGTGCCAGCAGTTACCTGGGCCAGGGGGCCTGGGAGCAGTTCTTC. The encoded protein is CASSYLGQGAWEQFF.